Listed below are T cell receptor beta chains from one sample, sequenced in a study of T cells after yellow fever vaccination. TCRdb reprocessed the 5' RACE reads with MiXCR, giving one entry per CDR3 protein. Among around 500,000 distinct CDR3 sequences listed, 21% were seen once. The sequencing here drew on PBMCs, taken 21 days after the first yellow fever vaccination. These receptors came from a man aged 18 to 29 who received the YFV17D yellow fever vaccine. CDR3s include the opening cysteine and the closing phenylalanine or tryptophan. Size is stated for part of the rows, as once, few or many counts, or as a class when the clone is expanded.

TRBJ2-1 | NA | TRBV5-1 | CASSPVAGEDEQFF
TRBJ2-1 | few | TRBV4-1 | CASSPLTGGGAEQFF
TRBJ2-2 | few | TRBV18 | CASSRTGTYTGELFF
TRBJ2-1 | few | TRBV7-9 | CASSLSRQGRRNEQFF
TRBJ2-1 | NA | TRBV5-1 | CTSSLGTSYNEQFF
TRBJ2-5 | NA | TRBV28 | CASSNYLGQVQETQYF
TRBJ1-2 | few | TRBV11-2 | CASSLVGTGGWGYTF
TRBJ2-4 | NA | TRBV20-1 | CSARDPTRENIQYF
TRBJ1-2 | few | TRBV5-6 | CASSFGSTSYGYTF
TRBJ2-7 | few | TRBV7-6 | CASRTRGGDEQYF
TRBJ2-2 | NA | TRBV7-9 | CASSLGHDTGELFF
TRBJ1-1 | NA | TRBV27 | CASSFGGSATEAFF
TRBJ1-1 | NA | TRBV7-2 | CASSPQGGPSVNTEAFF
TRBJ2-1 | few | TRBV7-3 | CASSSVPGDYNEQFF
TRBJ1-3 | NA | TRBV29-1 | CSVDPGVGNTIYF
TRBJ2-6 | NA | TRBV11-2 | CASSLVAGANVLTF
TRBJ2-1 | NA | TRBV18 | CASSPQEQGRNEQFF
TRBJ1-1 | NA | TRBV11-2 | CASRDGPTLLNTEAFF
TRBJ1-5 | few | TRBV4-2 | CASSQDPGTGWEMRPQHF
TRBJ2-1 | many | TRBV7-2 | CASSFSGGAFGNEQFF
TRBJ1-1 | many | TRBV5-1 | CASSSSTGNTEAFF
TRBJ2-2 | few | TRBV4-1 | CASSQDPLGGLGTGELFF
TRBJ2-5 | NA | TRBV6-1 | CASPGVSQETQYF
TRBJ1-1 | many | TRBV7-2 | CASSLLDTEAFF
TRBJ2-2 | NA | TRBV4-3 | CASSQVQGAGGELFF
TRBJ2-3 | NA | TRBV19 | CASSLPSDLTQYF
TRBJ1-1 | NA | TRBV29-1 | CSVVAGNTEAFF
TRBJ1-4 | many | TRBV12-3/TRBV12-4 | CASSFGGQGFFGTNEKLFF
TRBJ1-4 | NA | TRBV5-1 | CASSDDTSGLEKLFF
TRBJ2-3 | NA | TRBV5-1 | CASSWNGQGQADTQYF
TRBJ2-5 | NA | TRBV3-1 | CASSPPPGAQETQYF
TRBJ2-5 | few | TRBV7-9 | CASSRTGGRQETQYF
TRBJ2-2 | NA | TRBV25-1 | CASSDQAGELFF
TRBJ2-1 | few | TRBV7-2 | CASSPRWASYNEQFF
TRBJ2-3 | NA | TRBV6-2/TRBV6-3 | CASSYLLGVADTQYF
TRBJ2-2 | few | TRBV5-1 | CASRVQGWDTGELFF
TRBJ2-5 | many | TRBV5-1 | CASSPEGLAEETQYF
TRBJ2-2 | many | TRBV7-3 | CASSRPHSGELFF
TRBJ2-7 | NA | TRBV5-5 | CASTSFSEGSNEQYF
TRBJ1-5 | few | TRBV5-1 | CASSLGVGNQPQHF
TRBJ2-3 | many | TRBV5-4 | CASSGGTGSTDTQYF
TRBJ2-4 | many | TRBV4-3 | CASSQDPDGSKNIQYF
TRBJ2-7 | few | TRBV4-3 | CASSQDSHQGVGEQYF
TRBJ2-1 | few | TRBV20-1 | CSARSTDRGVREQFF
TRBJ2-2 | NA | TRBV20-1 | CSARDRVDRVDTGELFF
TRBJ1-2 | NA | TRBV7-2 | CASSLAGEHGYTF
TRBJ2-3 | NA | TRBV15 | CATSREGTDTQYF
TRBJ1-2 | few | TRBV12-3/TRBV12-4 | CASSLSHGARETF
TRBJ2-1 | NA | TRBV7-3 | CASSLAGQGPNEQFF
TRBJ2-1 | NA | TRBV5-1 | CASSRDRVINEQFF
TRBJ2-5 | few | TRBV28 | CASSFGTSGDGETQYF
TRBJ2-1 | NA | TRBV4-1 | CASSQDRSGYENEQFF
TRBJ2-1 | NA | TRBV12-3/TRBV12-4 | CASSSNAGTSERREQFF
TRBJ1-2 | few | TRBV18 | CASSPISAMNYGYTF
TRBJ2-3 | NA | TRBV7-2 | CASSFTSRGTDTQYF
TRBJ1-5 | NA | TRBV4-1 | CASSQPRAGGNQPQHF
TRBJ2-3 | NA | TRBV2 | CASISVGTDTQYF
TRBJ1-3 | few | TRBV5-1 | CASSLGDRRGNTIYF
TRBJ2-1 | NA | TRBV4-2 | CARGPPGQHNEQFF
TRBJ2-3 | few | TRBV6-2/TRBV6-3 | CASTNRGTDTQYF